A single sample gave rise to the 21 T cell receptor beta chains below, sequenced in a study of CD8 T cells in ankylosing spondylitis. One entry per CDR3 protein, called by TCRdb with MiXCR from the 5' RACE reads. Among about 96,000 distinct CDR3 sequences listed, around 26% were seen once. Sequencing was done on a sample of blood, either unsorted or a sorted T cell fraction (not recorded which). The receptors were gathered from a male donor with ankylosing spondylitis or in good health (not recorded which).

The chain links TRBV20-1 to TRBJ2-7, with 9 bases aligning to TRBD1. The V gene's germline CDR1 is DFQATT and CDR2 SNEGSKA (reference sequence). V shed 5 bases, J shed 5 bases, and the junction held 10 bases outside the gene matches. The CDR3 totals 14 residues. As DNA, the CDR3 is TGCAGTGCTCCGGGGGGACAGGGAATACACGAGCAGTACTTC. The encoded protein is CSAPGGQGIHEQYF.

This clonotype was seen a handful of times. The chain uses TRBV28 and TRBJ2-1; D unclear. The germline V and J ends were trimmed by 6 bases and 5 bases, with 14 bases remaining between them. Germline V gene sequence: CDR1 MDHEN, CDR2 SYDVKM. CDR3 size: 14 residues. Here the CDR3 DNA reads TGTGCCAGCAGGCAGAGGTCGGCCCACAATGAGCAGTTCTTC. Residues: CASRQRSAHNEQFF.

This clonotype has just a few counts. CDR3 sequence reads: CASSPEGQTAHLFF. The CDR3 DNA follows: TGCGCCAGCAGCCCCGAAGGACAGACCGCCCACCTGTTTTTT. The chain uses TRBV5-1 and TRBJ1-4, with D tentatively TRBD1 (6 bases). Germline assignment: CDR1 SGHRS and CDR2 YFSETQ. The CDR3 contains 14 residues. V was clipped by 4 bases and J by 14 bases, with 21 bases between them.

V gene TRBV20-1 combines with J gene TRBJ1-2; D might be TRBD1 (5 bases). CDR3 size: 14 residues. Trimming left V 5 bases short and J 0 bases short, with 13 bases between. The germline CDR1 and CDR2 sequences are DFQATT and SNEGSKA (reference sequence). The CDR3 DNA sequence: TGCAGTGCTCCCCGACAGATTACTAACTATGGCTACACCTTC. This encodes CSAPRQITNYGYTF.

As DNA, the CDR3 is TGTGCCAGCAGCGAGCAGGGCAACTATGGCTACACCTTC. Its protein is CASSEQGNYGYTF. The V and J genes are TRBV5-5 and TRBJ1-2, with D maybe TRBD1 (5 bases). Germline values: CDR1 SGHKS, CDR2 YYEKEE (reference sequence). V lost 4 bases and J lost 2, with 9 bases in between. The CDR3 runs to 13 residues.

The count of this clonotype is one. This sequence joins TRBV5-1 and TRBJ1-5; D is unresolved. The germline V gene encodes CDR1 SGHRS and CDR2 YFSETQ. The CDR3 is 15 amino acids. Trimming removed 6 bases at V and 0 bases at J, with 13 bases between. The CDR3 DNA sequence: TGCGCCAGCATGCCAGAACCTTATAGCAATCAGCCCCAGCATTTT. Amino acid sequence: CASMPEPYSNQPQHF. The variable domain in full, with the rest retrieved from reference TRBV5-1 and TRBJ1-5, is KAGVTQTPRYLIKTRGQQVTLSCSPISGHRSVSWYQQTPGQGLQFLFEYFSETQRNKGNFPGRFSGRQFSNSRSEMNVSTLELGDSALYLCASMPEPYSNQPQHFGDGTRLSIL.

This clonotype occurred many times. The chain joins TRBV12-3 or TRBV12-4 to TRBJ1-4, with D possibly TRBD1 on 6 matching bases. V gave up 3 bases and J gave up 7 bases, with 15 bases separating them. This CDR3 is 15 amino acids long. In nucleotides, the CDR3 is TGTGCCAGCAGTTTTTATTCAGGGGATGGTGAAAAACTGTTTTTT. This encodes CASSFYSGDGEKLFF.

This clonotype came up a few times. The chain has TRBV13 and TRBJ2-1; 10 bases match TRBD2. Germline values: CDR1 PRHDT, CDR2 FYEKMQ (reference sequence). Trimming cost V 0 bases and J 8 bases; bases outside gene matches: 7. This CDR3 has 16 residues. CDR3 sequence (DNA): TGTGCCAGCAGCTTAGGGCTAGCGGGAGTTTTATATGAGCAGTTCTTC. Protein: CASSLGLAGVLYEQFF.

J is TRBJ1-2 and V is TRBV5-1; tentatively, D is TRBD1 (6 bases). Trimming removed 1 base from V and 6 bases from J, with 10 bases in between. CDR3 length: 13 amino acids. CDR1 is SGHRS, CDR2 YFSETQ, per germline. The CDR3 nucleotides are TGCGCCAGCAGCTTGATGGGGGCGGATGGCTACACCTTC. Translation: CASSLMGADGYTF. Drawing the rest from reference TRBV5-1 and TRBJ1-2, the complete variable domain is KAGVTQTPRYLIKTRGQQVTLSCSPISGHRSVSWYQQTPGQGLQFLFEYFSETQRNKGNFPGRFSGRQFSNSRSEMNVSTLELGDSALYLCASSLMGADGYTFGSGTRLTVV.

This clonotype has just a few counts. The CDR3 DNA follows: TGTGCCAGCAGGGAGTCAGGGAATCTAGGAGGTGAGCAGTTCTTC. Encoded protein: CASRESGNLGGEQFF. The V gene is TRBV6-1, the J gene TRBJ2-1; D tentatively fits TRBD1 or TRBD2 (5 bases each). CDR1 is MNHNS, CDR2 SASEGT, per germline. CDR3 length equals 15 residues. The V end was cut by 6 bases, the J end by 9 bases, with 21 bases between.

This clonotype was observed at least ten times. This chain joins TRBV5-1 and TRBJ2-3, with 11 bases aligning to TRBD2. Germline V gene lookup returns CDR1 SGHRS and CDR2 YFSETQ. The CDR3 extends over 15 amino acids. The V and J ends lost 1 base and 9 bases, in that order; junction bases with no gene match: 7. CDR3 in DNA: TGCGCCAGCAGCTTGAGCCTAGCGGGAGGAAAAACGCAGTATTTT. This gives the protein CASSLSLAGGKTQYF. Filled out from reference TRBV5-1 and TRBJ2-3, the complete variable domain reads KAGVTQTPRYLIKTRGQQVTLSCSPISGHRSVSWYQQTPGQGLQFLFEYFSETQRNKGNFPGRFSGRQFSNSRSEMNVSTLELGDSALYLCASSLSLAGGKTQYFGPGTRLTVL.

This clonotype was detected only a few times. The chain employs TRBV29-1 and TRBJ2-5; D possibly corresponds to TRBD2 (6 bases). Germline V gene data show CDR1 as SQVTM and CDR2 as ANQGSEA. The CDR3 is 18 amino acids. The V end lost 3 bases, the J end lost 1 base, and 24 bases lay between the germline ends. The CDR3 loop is CSVERVKARRDVQETQYF. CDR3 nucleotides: TGCAGCGTTGAGAGGGTGAAAGCGAGGCGGGATGTCCAAGAGACCCAGTACTTC.

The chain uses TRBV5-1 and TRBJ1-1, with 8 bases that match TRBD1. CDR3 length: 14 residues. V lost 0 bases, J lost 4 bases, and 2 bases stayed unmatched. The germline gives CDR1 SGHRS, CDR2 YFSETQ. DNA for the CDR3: TGCGCCAGCAGCTTGGTTACAGGGGGCACTGAAGCTTTCTTT. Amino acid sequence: CASSLVTGGTEAFF. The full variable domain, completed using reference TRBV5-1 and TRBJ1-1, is KAGVTQTPRYLIKTRGQQVTLSCSPISGHRSVSWYQQTPGQGLQFLFEYFSETQRNKGNFPGRFSGRQFSNSRSEMNVSTLELGDSALYLCASSLVTGGTEAFFGQGTRLTVV.

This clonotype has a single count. The CDR3 is CAISNSGSGTSTDTQYF. CDR3 bases: TGTGCCATCAGTAACAGCGGGAGTGGAACTAGCACAGATACGCAGTATTTT. The chain joins TRBV10-3 to TRBJ2-3; TRBD2 matches 8 bases. V gave up 5 bases and J gave up 0 bases; unmatched junction bases: 10. Germline V gives CDR1 ENHRY, CDR2 SYGVKD. This CDR3 region has 17 residues.

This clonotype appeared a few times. CDR3 DNA: TGTGCCATCGGGGGGGAGCGAGATGAAAAACTGTTTTTT. Protein sequence: CAIGGERDEKLFF. The J gene is TRBJ1-4, the V gene TRBV10-3; D is possibly TRBD1 (5 bases). Germline-derived CDR1 and CDR2 are ENHRY and SYGVKD. Trimming stripped 8 bases from V and 6 bases from J, with 13 bases between. This CDR3 has 13 amino acids.

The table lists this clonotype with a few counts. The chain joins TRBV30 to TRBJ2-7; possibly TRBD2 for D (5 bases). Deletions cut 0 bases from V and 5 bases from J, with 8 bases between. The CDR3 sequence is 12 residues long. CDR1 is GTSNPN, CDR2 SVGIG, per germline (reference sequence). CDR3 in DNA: TGTGCCTGGAGTGTAGGGCGGGACGAGCAGTACTTC. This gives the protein CAWSVGRDEQYF.

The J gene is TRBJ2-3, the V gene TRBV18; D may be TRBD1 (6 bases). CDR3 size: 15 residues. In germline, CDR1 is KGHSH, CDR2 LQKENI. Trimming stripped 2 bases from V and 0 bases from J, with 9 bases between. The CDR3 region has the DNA TGTGCCAGCTCACCATCCGACAGGAGCACAGATACGCAGTATTTT. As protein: CASSPSDRSTDTQYF.

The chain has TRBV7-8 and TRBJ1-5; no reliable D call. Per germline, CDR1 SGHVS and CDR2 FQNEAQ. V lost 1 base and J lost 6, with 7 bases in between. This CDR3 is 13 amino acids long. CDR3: CASSLERPQPQHF. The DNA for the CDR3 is TGTGCCAGCAGCTTAGAGCGTCCTCAGCCCCAGCATTTT.

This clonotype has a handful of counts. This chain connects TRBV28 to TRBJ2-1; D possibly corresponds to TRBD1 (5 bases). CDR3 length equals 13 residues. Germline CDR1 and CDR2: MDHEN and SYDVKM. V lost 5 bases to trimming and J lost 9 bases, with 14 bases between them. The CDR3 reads CASSPRTISEQFF. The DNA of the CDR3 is TGTGCCAGCAGTCCCCGGACAATAAGTGAGCAGTTCTTC. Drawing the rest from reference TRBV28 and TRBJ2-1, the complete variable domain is DVKVTQSSRYLVKRTGEKVFLECVQDMDHENMFWYRQDPGLGLRLIYFSYDVKMKEKGDIPEGYSVSREKKERFSLILESASTNQTSMYLCASSPRTISEQFFGPGTRLTVL.

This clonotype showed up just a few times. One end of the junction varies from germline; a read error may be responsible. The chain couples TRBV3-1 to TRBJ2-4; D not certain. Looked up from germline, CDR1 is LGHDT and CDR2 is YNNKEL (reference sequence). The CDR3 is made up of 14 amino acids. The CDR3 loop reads CASSQDVSQNIQYF. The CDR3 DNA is TGTGCCAGCAGTCAAGACGTGAGCCAAAACATTCAGTACTTC.

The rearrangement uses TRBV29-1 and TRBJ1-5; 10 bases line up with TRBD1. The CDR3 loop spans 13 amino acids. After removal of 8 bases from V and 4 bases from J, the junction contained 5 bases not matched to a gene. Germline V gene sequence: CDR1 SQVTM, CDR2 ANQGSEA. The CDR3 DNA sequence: TGCAGCACCGGGACAGGGGAAAATCAGCCCCAGCATTTT. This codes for CSTGTGENQPQHF.